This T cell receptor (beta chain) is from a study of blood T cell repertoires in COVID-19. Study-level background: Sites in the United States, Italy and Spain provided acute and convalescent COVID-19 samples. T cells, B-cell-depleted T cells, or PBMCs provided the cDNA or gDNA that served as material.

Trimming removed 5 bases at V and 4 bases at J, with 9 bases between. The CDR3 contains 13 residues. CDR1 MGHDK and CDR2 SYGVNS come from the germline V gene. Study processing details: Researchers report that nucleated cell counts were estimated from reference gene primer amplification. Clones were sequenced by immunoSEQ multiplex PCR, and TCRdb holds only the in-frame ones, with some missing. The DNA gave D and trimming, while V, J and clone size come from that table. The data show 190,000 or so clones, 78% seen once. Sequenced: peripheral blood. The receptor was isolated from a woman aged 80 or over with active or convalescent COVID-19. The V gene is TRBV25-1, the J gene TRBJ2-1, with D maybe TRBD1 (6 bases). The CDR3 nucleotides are TGTGCCAGCAGTCGGGACATATACAATGAGCAGTTCTTC. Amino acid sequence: CASSRDIYNEQFF.